The present T cell receptor beta chain was sequenced within a study of blood T cell repertoires in COVID-19. Overall study context: The origin of the acute and convalescent COVID-19 samples was the United States, Italy and Spain. PBMCs, B-cell-depleted T cells, or T cells were the source of the cDNA or gDNA that made up the material.

V dropped 6 bases and J dropped 8; count of bases not matched to a gene: 3. The CDR3 has 11 residues. CDR1 MNHEY and CDR2 SVGAGI come from the germline V gene. In the original analysis: By means of reference gene primer amplification, nucleated cell counts were estimated. TCRdb keeps only in-frame clones here, not all; method: immunoSEQ multiplex PCR. The V and J calls and clone size come from that table; D and trimming were worked out from the DNA. This sample has 85,000 to 120,000 clones, with more than 75% found just once. Sequenced input: peripheral blood. This clonotype was sampled from a man aged 50-60 years with active or convalescent COVID-19. The chain links TRBV6-5 to TRBJ1-2; 7 bases agree with TRBD1. Here the CDR3 DNA reads TGTGCCAGCAGCGGACAGGTGGGCTACACCTTC. Translating it yields CASSGQVGYTF.